This T cell receptor beta chain originates from a study of breast tumors, draining lymph nodes, adjacent tissues. General study results and limits: Tumor TCR diversity was below lymph nodes but above nontumor tissue. Luminal-like breast cancer showed significantly higher tumor–nontumor repertoire similarity than basal-like. Data fit most tumor T cells coming from lymph node, expanding in tumor. The lymph node origin of tumor T cells was framed as consistent with a hypothesis, not demonstrated.

This CDR3 is 16 amino acids long. From germline, CDR1 is MDHEN and CDR2 SYDVKM. Trimming took 6 bases from V and 6 from J, leaving 21 bases between them. TCRdb reanalysed the multiplex PCR reads using MiXCR and keeps one entry per CDR3 protein. Of about 150,000 distinct CDR3 sequences listed, 32% are singletons. The lymph nodes were axillary draining lymph nodes from breast cancer patients. A few counts support this clonotype. Its antigen is not known. The sequencing input was axillary lymph node tissue. The clonotype comes from a female donor with breast cancer. Some clones in this sample may be carry-over from other donors' samples. The chain uses TRBV28 and TRBJ1-5, with a possible D match to TRBD1 (6 bases). CDR3 in amino acids: CASSSRGFRGSQPQHF. CDR3 nucleotide sequence: TGTGCCAGCAGCTCTAGGGGGTTTCGGGGAAGTCAGCCCCAGCATTTT.